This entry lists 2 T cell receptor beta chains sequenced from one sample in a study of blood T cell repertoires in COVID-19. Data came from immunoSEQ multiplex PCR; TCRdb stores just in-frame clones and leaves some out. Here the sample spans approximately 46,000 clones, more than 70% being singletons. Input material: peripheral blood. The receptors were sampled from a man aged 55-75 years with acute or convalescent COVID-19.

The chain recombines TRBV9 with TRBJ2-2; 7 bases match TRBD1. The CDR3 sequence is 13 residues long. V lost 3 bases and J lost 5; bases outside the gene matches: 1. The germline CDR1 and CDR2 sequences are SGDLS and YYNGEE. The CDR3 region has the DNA TGTGCCAGCAGCGGACAGGGAACCGGGGAGCTGTTTTTT. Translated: CASSGQGTGELFF.

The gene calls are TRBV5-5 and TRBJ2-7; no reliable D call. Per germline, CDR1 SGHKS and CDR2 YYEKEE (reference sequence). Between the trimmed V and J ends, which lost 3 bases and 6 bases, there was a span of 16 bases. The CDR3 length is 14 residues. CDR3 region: CASSSNQAVAEQYF. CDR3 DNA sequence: TGTGCCAGCAGCTCCAATCAAGCTGTCGCCGAGCAGTACTTC.